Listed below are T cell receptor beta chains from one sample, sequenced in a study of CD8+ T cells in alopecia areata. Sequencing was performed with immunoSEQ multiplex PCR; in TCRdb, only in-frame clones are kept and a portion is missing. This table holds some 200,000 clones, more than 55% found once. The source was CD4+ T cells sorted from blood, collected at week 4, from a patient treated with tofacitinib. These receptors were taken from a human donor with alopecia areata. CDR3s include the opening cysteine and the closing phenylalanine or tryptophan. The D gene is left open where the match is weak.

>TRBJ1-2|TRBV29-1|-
CSVEVAGSGYGYTF
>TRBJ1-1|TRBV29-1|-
CSVERGVGTNTEAFF
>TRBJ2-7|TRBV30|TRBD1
CAWSVQGGTSEYF
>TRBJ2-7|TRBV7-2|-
CASSLERGASYEQYF
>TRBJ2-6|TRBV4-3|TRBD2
CASSQAGERAGANVLTF
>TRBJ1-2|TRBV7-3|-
CASSLNPGGNNYGYTF
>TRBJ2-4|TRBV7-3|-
CASSPGDDIQYF
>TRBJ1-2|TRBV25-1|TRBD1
CASSEPGQGMGYTF
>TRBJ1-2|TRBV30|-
CAWTPMVGVGDGYTF
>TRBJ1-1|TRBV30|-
CAWSVKGSGYTEAFF
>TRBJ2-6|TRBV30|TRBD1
CAWSRGTGGAGANVLTF
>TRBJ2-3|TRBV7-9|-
CASSLDSATTDTQYF
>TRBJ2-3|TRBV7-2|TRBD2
CASSHSGEGDTQYF
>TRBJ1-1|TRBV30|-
CAWSVQVLSEAFF
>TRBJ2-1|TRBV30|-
CAWNNPGASGIF